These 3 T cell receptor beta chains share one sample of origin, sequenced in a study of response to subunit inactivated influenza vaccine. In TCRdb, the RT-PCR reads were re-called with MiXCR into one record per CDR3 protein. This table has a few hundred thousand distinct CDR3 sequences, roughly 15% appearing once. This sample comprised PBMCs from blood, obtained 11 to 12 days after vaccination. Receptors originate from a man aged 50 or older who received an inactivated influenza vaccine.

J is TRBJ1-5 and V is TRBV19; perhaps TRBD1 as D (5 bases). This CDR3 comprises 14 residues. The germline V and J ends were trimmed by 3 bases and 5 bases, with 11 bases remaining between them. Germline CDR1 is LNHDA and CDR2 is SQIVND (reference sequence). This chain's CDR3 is CASSIVAGYQPQHF. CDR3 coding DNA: TGTGCCAGTAGTATTGTCGCAGGGTATCAGCCCCAGCATTTT. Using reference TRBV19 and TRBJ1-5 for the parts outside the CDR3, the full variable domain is DGGITQSPKYLFRKEGQNVTLSCEQNLNHDAMYWYRQDPGQGLRLIYYSQIVNDFQKGDIAEGYSVSREKKESFPLTVTSAQKNPTAFYLCASSIVAGYQPQHFGDGTRLSIL.

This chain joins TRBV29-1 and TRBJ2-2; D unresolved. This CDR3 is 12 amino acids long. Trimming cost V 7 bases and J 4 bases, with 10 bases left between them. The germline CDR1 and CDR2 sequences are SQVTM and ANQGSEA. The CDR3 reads CSAARTTGELFF. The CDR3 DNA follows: TGCAGCGCGGCTCGGACCACCGGGGAGCTGTTTTTT.

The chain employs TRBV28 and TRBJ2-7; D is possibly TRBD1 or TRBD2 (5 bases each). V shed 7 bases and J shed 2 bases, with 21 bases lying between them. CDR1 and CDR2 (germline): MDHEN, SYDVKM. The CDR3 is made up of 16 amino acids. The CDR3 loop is CASTPFGAGLTYEQYF. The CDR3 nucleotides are TGTGCCAGCACCCCATTTGGGGCAGGACTCACCTACGAGCAGTACTTC. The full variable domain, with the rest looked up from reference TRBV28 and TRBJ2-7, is DVKVTQSSRYLVKRTGEKVFLECVQDMDHENMFWYRQDPGLGLRLIYFSYDVKMKEKGDIPEGYSVSREKKERFSLILESASTNQTSMYLCASTPFGAGLTYEQYFGPGTRLTVT.